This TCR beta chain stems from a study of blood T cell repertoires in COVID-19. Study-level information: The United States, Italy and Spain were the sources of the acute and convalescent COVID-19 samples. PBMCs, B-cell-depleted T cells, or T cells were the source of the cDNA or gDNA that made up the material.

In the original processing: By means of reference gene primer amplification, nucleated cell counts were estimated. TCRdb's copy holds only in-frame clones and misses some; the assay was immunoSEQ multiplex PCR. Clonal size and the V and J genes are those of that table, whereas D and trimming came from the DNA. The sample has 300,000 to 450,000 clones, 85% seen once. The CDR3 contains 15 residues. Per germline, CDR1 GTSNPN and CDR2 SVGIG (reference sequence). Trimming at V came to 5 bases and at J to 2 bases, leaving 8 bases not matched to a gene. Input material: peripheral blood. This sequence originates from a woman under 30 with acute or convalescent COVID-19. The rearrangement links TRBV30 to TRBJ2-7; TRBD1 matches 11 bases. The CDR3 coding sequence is TGTGCCTGGGAGGGTAGGACAGGGGGCCCCTACGAGCAGTACTTC. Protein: CAWEGRTGGPYEQYF.